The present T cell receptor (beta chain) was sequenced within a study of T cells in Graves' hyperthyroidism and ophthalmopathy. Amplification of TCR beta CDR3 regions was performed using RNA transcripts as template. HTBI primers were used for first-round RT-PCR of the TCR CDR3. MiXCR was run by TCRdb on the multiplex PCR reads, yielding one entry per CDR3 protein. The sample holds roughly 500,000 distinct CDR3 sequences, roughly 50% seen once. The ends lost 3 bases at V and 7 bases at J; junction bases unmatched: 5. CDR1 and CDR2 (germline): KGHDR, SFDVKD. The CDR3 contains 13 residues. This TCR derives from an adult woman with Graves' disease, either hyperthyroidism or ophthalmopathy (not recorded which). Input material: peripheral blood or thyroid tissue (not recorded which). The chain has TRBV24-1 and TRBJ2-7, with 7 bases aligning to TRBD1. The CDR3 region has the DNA TGTGCCACCAGTGATACTGACAGGGTGGAGCAGTACTTC. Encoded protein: CATSDTDRVEQYF.